This T cell receptor beta chain stems from a study of metastatic and nonmetastatic thyroid tumors. All patients were untreated before thyroid surgery. Germline CDR1 reads SGHVS; CDR2 reads FNYEAQ. The CDR3 runs 15 residues. TCRdb re-called the PCR reads through MiXCR. Here the sample spans some 30,000 clones, under 14% being singletons. Details on this clone: The junction differs from germline at one of its ends, possibly a read error.

This clonotype was sampled from a female donor with papillary thyroid cancer or a benign thyroid nodule (not recorded which). Some clones in this sample may be carry-over from other donors' samples. The sequenced material came from blood. The chain links TRBV7-6 to TRBJ2-3, with TRBD2 identical over 9 bases. CDR3: CASSLAAGGSDTQYF. The CDR3 DNA follows: TGTGCCAGCAGCCTAGCGGCGGGGGGGTCAGATACGCAGTATTTT.